The next 30 T cell receptor beta chains were all read from a single sample in a study of shared clonotypes between healthy human individuals. Produced via immunoSEQ multiplex PCR; TCRdb's table is partial and in-frame only. The sample yields 1.5 million to 1.9 million clones, 95% to 99% seen once. Material for sequencing was naive CD4+ T cells sorted from blood. Subset here: CD45RA+ positively selected. These receptors were obtained from a man aged 25 to 45 in good health.

The chain combines TRBV18 with TRBJ2-3, with D tentatively TRBD1 or TRBD2 (5 bases each). Germline V gene data show CDR1 as KGHSH and CDR2 as LQKENI. This CDR3 spans 15 amino acids. V was cut by 5 bases and J by 2 bases, with 14 bases left in between. The CDR3 nucleotides are TGTGCCAGCTCATCGTCGGGACGCCTCACAGATACGCAGTATTTT. This sequence encodes CASSSSGRLTDTQYF.

This CDR3 is CASISGTEAFF. CDR3 nucleotides: TGTGCCAGCATATCCGGTACTGAAGCTTTCTTT. This rearrangement joins TRBV28 to TRBJ1-1; D gene unclear. This CDR3 comprises 11 residues. V was pared by 7 bases and J by 5 bases, with 8 bases between. Germline CDR1 reads MDHEN; CDR2 reads SYDVKM.

The genes are TRBV6-1 and TRBJ1-5; no reliable D call. Germline CDR1 reads MNHNS; CDR2 reads SASEGT. The CDR3 contains 12 residues. Between the trimmed V and J ends, which lost 3 bases and 9 bases, there was a span of 9 bases. DNA of the CDR3: TGTGCCAGCAGTGAGAGGGTTCCGCCCCAGCATTTT. Amino acid sequence: CASSERVPPQHF.

The chain couples TRBV30 to TRBJ2-3; tentative D call: TRBD2 (6 bases). The germline V gene has CDR1 GTSNPN and CDR2 SVGIG (reference sequence). Deletions cut 2 bases from V and 4 bases from J, with 22 bases between. This CDR3 is 17 amino acids long. In DNA, the CDR3 is TGTGCCTGGAGTTTAGGTCTTTCGGCGGGACTCGCAGATACGCAGTATTTT. It translates to CAWSLGLSAGLADTQYF.

This chain links TRBV9 with TRBJ1-1; D is possibly TRBD1 (5 bases). Germline CDR1 and CDR2: SGDLS and YYNGEE. This CDR3 spans 17 amino acids. The germline V and J ends were trimmed by 6 bases and 8 bases, with 29 bases remaining between them. The CDR3 DNA follows: TGTGCCAGCACCCCCGGGGCTTGGGAGGCCCCGGTCCGGGAAGCTTTCTTT. Translating it yields CASTPGAWEAPVREAFF.

V gene TRBV5-1 combines with J gene TRBJ2-5; 7 bases are a match to TRBD2. With V trimmed by 3 bases and J by 2 bases, 7 bases remained unmatched. This CDR3 has 15 residues. Germline CDR1 is SGHRS and CDR2 is YFSETQ. CDR3 nucleotide sequence: TGCGCCAGCAGCTCGGGAGGAAGGGTTCAAGAGACCCAGTACTTC. It encodes CASSSGGRVQETQYF.

The V call is TRBV30, the J call TRBJ2-1; 9 bases line up with TRBD1. J was trimmed by 4 bases and V by 2 bases; bases with no gene match: 6. The CDR3 is 15 residues long. Per germline, CDR1 GTSNPN and CDR2 SVGIG (reference sequence). This chain's CDR3 is CAWSPGQGAYNEQFF. CDR3 in DNA: TGTGCCTGGAGTCCGGGACAGGGAGCATACAATGAGCAGTTCTTC.

The chain recombines TRBV5-6 with TRBJ1-5, with D maybe TRBD1 (5 bases). From germline, CDR1 is SGHDT and CDR2 YYEEEE. The CDR3 has 13 residues. The germline V and J ends were trimmed by 4 bases and 3 bases, with 8 bases remaining between them. The CDR3 sequence: CASSGDLNQPQHF. The CDR3 nucleotides read TGTGCCAGCAGCGGGGACCTCAATCAGCCCCAGCATTTT.

The chain joins TRBV5-1 to TRBJ2-7; 9 nucleotides align to TRBD1. After removal of 4 bases from V and 3 bases from J, the junction contained 5 bases not matched to a gene. The CDR3 extends over 14 amino acids. Germline V gene lookup returns CDR1 SGHRS and CDR2 YFSETQ. CDR3 in amino acids: CASSRGTGIYEQYF. The CDR3 region has the DNA TGCGCCAGCAGCCGTGGGACAGGGATCTACGAGCAGTACTTC.

In nucleotides, the CDR3 is TGCGCCAGCAGCGAAACAGGGAGAGCCCGTGACGAGCAGTACTTC. This encodes CASSETGRARDEQYF. V gene TRBV10-1 combines with J gene TRBJ2-7; TRBD1 is a possible D gene (6 bases). CDR1 and CDR2 from the germline V gene are WNHNN and SYGVQD (reference sequence). The CDR3 length is 15 residues. V was cut by 6 bases and J by 5 bases, with 20 bases left in between.

The chain carries TRBV18 and TRBJ2-1; D not certain. The CDR3 contains 13 residues. Germline CDR1 KGHSH, CDR2 LQKENI. The ends were cut back, 1 base at V and 7 bases at J, with 8 bases in the middle. The CDR3 DNA sequence: TGTGCCAGCTCACCACAAAGTCTGAATGAGCAGTTCTTC. Its translation is CASSPQSLNEQFF.

This clone occurred once. At the DNA level, this CDR3 is encoded by other sequences in the same sample as well. The chain joins TRBV18 to TRBJ2-5; TRBD2 matches at 9 bases. V trimming: 4 bases; J trimming: 3 bases; junction bases outside the gene matches: 3. Germline CDR1 is KGHSH and CDR2 is LQKENI. The CDR3 runs 14 residues. CDR3 region: CASSLRLAEETQYF. The CDR3 nucleotides are TGTGCCAGCTCACTGCGACTAGCGGAAGAGACCCAGTACTTC.

This chain links TRBV2 with TRBJ1-5; D remains unclear. The CDR3 totals 14 residues. The V gene lost 3 bases and the J gene lost 4 bases, with 10 bases spanning the gap. Germline V gene sequence: CDR1 SNHLY, CDR2 FYNNEI. The CDR3 spells CASSDTRQNQPQHF. CDR3 nucleotide sequence: TGTGCCAGCAGTGACACCCGTCAAAATCAGCCCCAGCATTTT.

This clone is a singleton in its sample. A read error may produce the germline difference seen at one junction end. V is TRBV7-6 and J is TRBJ2-7, with 9 bases identical to TRBD2. Looked up from germline, CDR1 is SGHVS and CDR2 is FNYEAQ. The CDR3 spans 15 residues. CDR3 amino acids: CASSVAGESSYEQYF. The CDR3 region has the DNA TGTGCCAGCAGCGTAGCGGGGGAGAGCTCCTACGAGCAGTACTTC.

In regard to this clone: The same CDR3 arises from other DNA sequences in this sample as well. Here the CDR3 reads CASSLVGQGGEQYF. In DNA form, the CDR3 reads TGCGCCAGCAGCTTGGTGGGACAGGGTGGCGAGCAGTACTTC. This chain joins TRBV5-1 and TRBJ2-7; TRBD1 matches at 9 bases. Losses at the gene ends were 0 bases for V and 6 bases for J; bases not matched to a gene: 4. Germline-derived CDR1 and CDR2 are SGHRS and YFSETQ. This CDR3 is built from 14 residues.

This clone has only one observation. J is TRBJ2-7 and V is TRBV7-9; 8 nucleotides match TRBD2. The CDR3 is 16 amino acids. CDR1 and CDR2 from the germline V gene are SEHNR and FQNEAQ (reference sequence). J was trimmed by 1 base and V by 6 bases; bases with no gene match: 11. The CDR3, as DNA: TGTGCCAGCAGTCGCCAGAGCGGGAGTGGGTCCTACGAGCAGTACTTC. Encoded protein: CASSRQSGSGSYEQYF.

This chain uses TRBV27 with TRBJ2-2, with D possibly matching TRBD2 (6 bases). Trimming removed 3 bases at V and 1 base at J, with 12 bases between. This CDR3 spans 16 amino acids. Germline V gene data show CDR1 as MNHEY and CDR2 as SMNVEV (reference sequence). CDR3 protein: CASSFLGSKNTGELFF. CDR3 DNA: TGTGCCAGCAGTTTTCTCGGGAGTAAGAACACCGGGGAGCTGTTTTTT.

Details on this clone: Other DNA sequences in the same sample also yield this CDR3. The V and J genes are TRBV7-2 and TRBJ2-7; a possible D gene is TRBD2 (6 bases). Germline CDR1 SGHTA, CDR2 FQGNSA. V was trimmed by 0 bases and J by 3 bases, leaving 9 bases between them. CDR3 length: 14 residues. The CDR3 reads CASSLARGVYEQYF. As DNA, the CDR3 is TGTGCCAGCAGCTTAGCCCGCGGGGTCTACGAGCAGTACTTC.

This rearrangement joins TRBV11-2 to TRBJ2-3; TRBD2 agrees at 11 bases. CDR1 is SGHAT, CDR2 FQNNGV, per germline. With 5 bases clipped from V and 3 bases from J, the junction kept 7 bases outside the gene matches. The CDR3 spans 16 residues. CDR3 nucleotide sequence: TGTGCCAGCAGCGGGGTAGCGGGAGGGCCAACAGATACGCAGTATTTT. Translating it yields CASSGVAGGPTDTQYF.

This clone was seen just once. The rearrangement links TRBV11-2 to TRBJ2-3, with 12 bases lining up with TRBD2. Per the germline V gene, CDR1 is SGHAT and CDR2 is FQNNGV. The CDR3 sequence is 15 residues long. J gave up 5 bases and V 5 bases, and 5 bases lay outside the gene matches. CDR3 region: CASSLAGGPIDTQYF. Written as DNA, the CDR3 is TGTGCCAGCAGCCTAGCGGGAGGGCCCATAGATACGCAGTATTTT.

The chain couples TRBV10-3 to TRBJ1-1; 7 nucleotides agree with TRBD1. Losses at the gene ends were 6 bases for V and 4 bases for J; bases not matched to a gene: 8. Germline CDR1 ENHRY, CDR2 SYGVKD. CDR3 size: 14 residues. The CDR3 reads CAIRIEGAGTEAFF. The CDR3 DNA sequence: TGTGCCATCAGAATCGAGGGGGCTGGCACTGAAGCTTTCTTT.

The rearrangement uses TRBV27 and TRBJ1-1; 11 nucleotides line up with TRBD1. The trim removed 2 bases at V and 0 bases at J, leaving 5 bases unmatched. This CDR3 comprises 17 residues. Germline values: CDR1 MNHEY, CDR2 SMNVEV (reference sequence). CDR3 nucleotides: TGTGCCAGCAGTTTAGGAGGACAGGGGGCGATGAACACTGAAGCTTTCTTT. It encodes CASSLGGQGAMNTEAFF.

The chain joins TRBV9 to TRBJ2-3; D may match TRBD1 or TRBD2 (5 bases each). CDR1 and CDR2 (germline): SGDLS, YYNGEE. The CDR3 loop spans 14 amino acids. Deletions cut 0 bases from V and 2 bases from J, with 7 bases between. The CDR3 DNA follows: TGTGCCAGCAGCGTAGGAGGGGACACAGATACGCAGTATTTT. Translated: CASSVGGDTDTQYF.

The genes are TRBV6-1 and TRBJ1-3; 9 bases line up with TRBD1. J lost 0 bases, V lost 1 base, and 7 bases had no gene match. The CDR3 extends over 18 amino acids. Per the germline V gene, CDR1 is MNHNS and CDR2 is SASEGT. CDR3 in DNA: TGTGCCAGCAGTGAAGGACCCGGGACAGGGTCCTCTGGAAACACCATATATTTT. Protein: CASSEGPGTGSSGNTIYF.

The chain recombines TRBV7-9 with TRBJ1-6; D might be TRBD1 (5 bases). V was shortened by 2 bases and J by 8 bases, with 7 bases between the two germline ends. Germline V gene data show CDR1 as SEHNR and CDR2 as FQNEAQ (reference sequence). The CDR3 has 13 amino acids. DNA of the CDR3: TGTGCCAGCAGCTTAACGGGGGATTCACCCCTCCACTTT. Amino acids: CASSLTGDSPLHF.

The V call is TRBV6-1, the J call TRBJ1-4; D may be TRBD1 (5 bases). The CDR3 has 14 amino acids. V gave up 2 bases and J gave up 5 bases, with 9 bases separating them. CDR1 and CDR2 from the germline V gene are MNHNS and SASEGT. This chain's CDR3 is CASSELQGNEKLFF. As DNA, the CDR3 is TGTGCCAGCAGTGAATTGCAGGGAAATGAAAAACTGTTTTTT.

In this sample, this clone turned up once. The rearrangement links TRBV4-1 to TRBJ2-3; D gene uncertain. The CDR3 is made up of 12 amino acids. Germline V CDR1 and CDR2: MGHRA, YSYEKL. V gave up 5 bases and J gave up 4 bases, with 7 bases separating them. CDR3 sequence reads: CASSALPDTQYF. The CDR3 coding sequence is TGCGCCAGCAGCGCGCTCCCAGATACGCAGTATTTT.

The CDR3 sequence is CASRTGDYEQYF. The CDR3 DNA reads as TGTGCCAGCAGGACAGGGGACTACGAGCAGTACTTC. The V and J genes are TRBV27 and TRBJ2-7; TRBD1 matches at 8 bases. CDR3 length: 12 residues. With V trimmed by 6 bases and J by 3 bases, 1 base remained unmatched. Germline CDR1 is MNHEY and CDR2 is SMNVEV (reference sequence).

The chain couples TRBV15 to TRBJ1-4, with unresolved D. V lost 5 bases to trimming and J lost 0 bases, with 1 base between them. The CDR3 runs to 12 residues. Germline CDR1 reads LNHNV; CDR2 reads YYDKDF (reference sequence). CDR3 in amino acids: CATSPTNEKLFF. CDR3 bases: TGTGCCACCAGCCCAACTAATGAAAAACTGTTTTTT.

This chain uses TRBV28 with TRBJ2-7, with 11 bases fitting TRBD1. V was pared by 7 bases and J by 2 bases, with 7 bases of the junction left unmatched. There are 15 residues in the CDR3. CDR1 and CDR2 (germline): MDHEN, SYDVKM. The CDR3 loop reads CASTSRTGGAYEQYF. In DNA form, the CDR3 reads TGTGCCAGCACCTCACGGACAGGGGGCGCCTACGAGCAGTACTTC.